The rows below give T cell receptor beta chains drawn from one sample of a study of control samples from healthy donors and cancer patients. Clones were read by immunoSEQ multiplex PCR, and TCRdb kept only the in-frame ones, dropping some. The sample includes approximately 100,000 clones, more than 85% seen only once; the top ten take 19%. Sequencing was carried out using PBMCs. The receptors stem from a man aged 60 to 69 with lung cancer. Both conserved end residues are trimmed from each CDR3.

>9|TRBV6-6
ASSRQGEAF
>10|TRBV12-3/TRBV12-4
ASNRGNQGYT
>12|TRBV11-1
ASSLAGQNYGYT
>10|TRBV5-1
ASSLVDNEQF
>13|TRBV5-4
ASSPRWSGTTEAF
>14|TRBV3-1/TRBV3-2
ASSQEATGDQETQY
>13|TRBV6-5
ASSYFTGAGNTIY
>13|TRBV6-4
ASSDSVRGDSPLH
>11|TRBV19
ASTGQVNYGYT
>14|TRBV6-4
ASSAFAGTGNQPQH
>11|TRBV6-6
ASSSRTGYEQY
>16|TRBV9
ASSYTLGSAQSNYGYT
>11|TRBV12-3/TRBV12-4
ASTESRGGELF
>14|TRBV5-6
ASSSRLLRHTGELF
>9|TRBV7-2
ASSLLETQY
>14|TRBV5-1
ASSFTPQGANTEAF
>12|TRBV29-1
SVEDPQGFYGYT
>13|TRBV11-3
ASSLAGADNSPLH
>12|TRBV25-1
ASSLTGSSYEQY
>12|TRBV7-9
ASSLTLQSNEQF
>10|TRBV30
AGDRGRYGYT
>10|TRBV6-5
ASSPFGTEAF
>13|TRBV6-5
ASSPTRTVNEKLF
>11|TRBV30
AWSRPGTGAPD
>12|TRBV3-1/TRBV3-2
ASSQEGPQETQY
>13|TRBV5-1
ASSLDGPTNEKLF
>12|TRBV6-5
ASSYGELSEGYT
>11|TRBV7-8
ASSAGQGNTIY
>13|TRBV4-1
ASSQGQLNNYGYT
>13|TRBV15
ATSTNRVSSYEQY
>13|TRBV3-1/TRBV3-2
ASSQEPQVDYGYT
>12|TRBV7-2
ASSLGGGRDTQY
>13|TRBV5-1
ASSLALGSYNEQF
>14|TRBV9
ASSVEGAIFTGELF
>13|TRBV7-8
ASSPRTGRDQSQH
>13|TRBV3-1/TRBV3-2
ASSLRGGAAYEQY
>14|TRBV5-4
ASKLGGVTGANVLT
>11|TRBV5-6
ASSVGINSPHH
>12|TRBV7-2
ASSLGYTNSPLH
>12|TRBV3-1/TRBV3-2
ASSQTSTNEKLF
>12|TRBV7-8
ASSQERDGRRAF
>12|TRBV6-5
ASRRPEANEKLF
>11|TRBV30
AWSLGVGNTIY
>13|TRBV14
ASSPRVGDLDGYT
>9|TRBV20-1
SARLREKLF